This is a list of T cell receptor beta chains from one sample in a study of blood T cells in healthy people across ages. TCRdb re-called the 5' RACE reads with MiXCR, one entry per CDR3 protein. Found here are around 700,000 distinct CDR3 sequences, 20% to 25% of them singletons; the top ten hold 9% to 9.5%. These data were also filed under a second study, of T cells of mothers and their children.

Sequencing was carried out using blood. These receptors originate from a boy younger than 18 in good health. CDR3s include the opening cysteine and the closing phenylalanine or tryptophan.

cdr3_length	v_call	j_call	cdr3_aa
12	TRBV4-1	TRBJ2-2	CASSRGSGELFF
15	TRBV7-2	TRBJ2-3	CASSLRDRLQDTQYF
17	TRBV14	TRBJ2-7	CASSQDSGTSVSYEQYF
18	TRBV4-3	TRBJ2-6	CASSQGVAGGNGANVLTF
15	TRBV6-5	TRBJ2-7	CASRLTQLFSYEQYF
17	TRBV2	.	CASRPGTAALFSYEQYF
15	TRBV27	.	CASSLNMGGLYEQFF
13	TRBV10-3	TRBJ1-2	CAISDRGLEGYTF
16	TRBV20-1	.	CSAENRLGPESYEQYF
16	TRBV6-2/TRBV6-3	TRBJ2-7	CASRTRIQEGSYEQYF